This T cell receptor (beta chain) stems from a study of cytomegalovirus exposure and HLA in healthy donors. At the level of the study: Later analysis reported that the 110 or so validation repertoires shared the platform of the 500 to 850 first-cohort repertoires.

The V end was cut by 1 base, the J end by 2 bases, with 8 bases between. CDR1 is MNHEY, CDR2 SMNVEV, per germline (reference sequence). This CDR3 has 14 residues. The data were produced by immunoSEQ multiplex PCR, yet TCRdb's version contains in-frame clones alone and is incomplete. This sample carries roughly 150,000 clones, 85% to 90% of them seen once, and the ten largest clones take almost 3%. Study-wide points: Altogether, 150 to 200 TCR beta chains were recorded as cytomegalovirus-associated. Reports credit the classifier with highly specific, highly sensitive diagnosis of cytomegalovirus status.

With respect to this clone: Its target is not known.

This clonotype was sampled from a young man in good health and CMV-seronegative. The chain links TRBV27 to TRBJ1-1; D is undetermined. The sequenced sample was PBMCs. CDR3 nucleotide sequence: TGTGCCAGCAGTTTATTTGGTAGCAACACTGAAGCTTTCTTT. Its protein product is CASSLFGSNTEAFF.